This TCR beta chain came from a study of coeliac disease. Clones were sequenced by immunoSEQ multiplex PCR, and TCRdb holds only the in-frame ones, with some missing. The top ten hold approximately 4.6% of the sample, which has under 5,000 clones, 65% to 85% seen once. This CDR3 region has 12 residues. With 5 bases clipped from V and 13 bases from J, the junction kept 8 bases outside the gene matches. CDR1 is MNHNY, CDR2 SVGAGI, per germline (reference sequence). Sequencing used lamina propria lymphocytes from the gut. The TCR comes from a woman aged 18 to 35 with active celiac disease. The genes are TRBV6-6 and TRBJ2-1, with 7 bases aligning to TRBD1. The CDR3 sequence: CASSPDRWGQFF. The CDR3 nucleotides read TGTGCCAGCAGTCCGGACAGGTGGGGTCAGTTCTTC.